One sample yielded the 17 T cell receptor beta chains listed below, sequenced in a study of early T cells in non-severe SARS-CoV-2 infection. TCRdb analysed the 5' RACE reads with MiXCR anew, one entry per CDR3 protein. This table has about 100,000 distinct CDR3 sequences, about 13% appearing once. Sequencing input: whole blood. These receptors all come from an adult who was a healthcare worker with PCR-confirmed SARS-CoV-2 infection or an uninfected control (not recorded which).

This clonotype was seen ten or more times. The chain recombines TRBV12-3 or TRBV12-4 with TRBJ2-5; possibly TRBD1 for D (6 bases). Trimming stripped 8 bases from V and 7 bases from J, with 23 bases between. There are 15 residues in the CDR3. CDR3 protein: CASLSRGQRLGTQYF. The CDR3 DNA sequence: TGTGCCAGCCTAAGTAGGGGACAACGCCTGGGGACCCAGTACTTC.

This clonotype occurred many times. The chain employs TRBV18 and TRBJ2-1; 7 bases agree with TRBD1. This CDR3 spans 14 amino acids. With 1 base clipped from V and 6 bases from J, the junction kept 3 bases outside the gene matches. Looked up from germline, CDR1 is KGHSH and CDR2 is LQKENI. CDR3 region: CASSPQGQINEQFF. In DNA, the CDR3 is TGTGCCAGCTCACCACAGGGACAGATCAATGAGCAGTTCTTC.

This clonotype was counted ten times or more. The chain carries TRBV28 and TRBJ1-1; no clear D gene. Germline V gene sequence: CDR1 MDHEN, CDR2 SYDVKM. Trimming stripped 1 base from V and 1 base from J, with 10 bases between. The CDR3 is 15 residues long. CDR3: CASSLSGPWNTEAFF. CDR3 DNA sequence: TGTGCCAGCAGTTTATCCGGACCGTGGAACACTGAAGCTTTCTTT.

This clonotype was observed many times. CDR3: CASSLSTGPTEAFF. In DNA form, the CDR3 reads TGTGCCAGCAGTTTAAGTACAGGCCCCACTGAAGCTTTCTTT. J is TRBJ1-1 and V is TRBV28, with TRBD1 as a possible D gene (5 bases). Between the trimmed V and J ends, which lost 2 bases and 4 bases, there was a span of 11 bases. The CDR3 loop spans 14 amino acids. Germline V lookup: CDR1 MDHEN, CDR2 SYDVKM.

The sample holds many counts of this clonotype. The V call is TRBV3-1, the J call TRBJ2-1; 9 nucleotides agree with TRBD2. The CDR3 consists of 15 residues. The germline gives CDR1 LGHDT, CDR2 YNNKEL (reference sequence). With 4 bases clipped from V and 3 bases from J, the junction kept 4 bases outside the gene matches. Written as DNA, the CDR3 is TGTGCCAGCAGCCTTAGCGGGGGCCTCTACAATGAGCAGTTCTTC. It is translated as CASSLSGGLYNEQFF.

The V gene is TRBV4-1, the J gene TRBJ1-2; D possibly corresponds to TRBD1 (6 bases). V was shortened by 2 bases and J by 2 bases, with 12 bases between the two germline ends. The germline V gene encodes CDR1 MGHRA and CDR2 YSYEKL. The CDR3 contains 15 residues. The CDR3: CASSQLPGQNYGYTF. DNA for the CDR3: TGCGCCAGCAGCCAACTACCGGGACAAAACTATGGCTACACCTTC.

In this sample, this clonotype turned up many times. CDR3 in amino acids: CASSLAGATEAFF. CDR3 coding DNA: TGTGCCAGCAGCTTAGCGGGGGCCACTGAAGCTTTCTTT. The V and J genes are TRBV7-9 and TRBJ1-1; a possible D gene is TRBD1 (6 bases). Germline lookup yields CDR1 SEHNR and CDR2 FQNEAQ (reference sequence). V lost 0 bases, J lost 4 bases, and 6 bases lay in between. CDR3 length: 13 amino acids.

The CDR3 DNA follows: TGTGCCAGCAGCCCAGGGCCAATCGAGACCCAGTACTTC. Protein sequence: CASSPGPIETQYF. The chain employs TRBV11-2 and TRBJ2-5; D is perhaps TRBD1 (5 bases). Trimming removed 5 bases at V and 5 bases at J, with 12 bases between. Germline lookup yields CDR1 SGHAT and CDR2 FQNNGV. CDR3 length: 13 amino acids.

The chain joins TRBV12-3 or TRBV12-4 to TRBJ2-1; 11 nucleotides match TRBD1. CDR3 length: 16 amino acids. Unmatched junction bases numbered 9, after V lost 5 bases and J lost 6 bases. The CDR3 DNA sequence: TGTGCCAGCAGTCCGAGTGGGACAGGGGGTTTCAATGAGCAGTTCTTC. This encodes CASSPSGTGGFNEQFF.

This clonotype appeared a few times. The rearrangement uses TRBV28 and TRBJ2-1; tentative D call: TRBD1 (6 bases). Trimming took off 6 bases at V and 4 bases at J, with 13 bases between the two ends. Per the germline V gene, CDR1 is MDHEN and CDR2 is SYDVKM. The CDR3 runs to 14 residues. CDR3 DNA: TGTGCCAGCAGCGGTGGACAGACTTACAATGAGCAGTTCTTC. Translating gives CASSGGQTYNEQFF.

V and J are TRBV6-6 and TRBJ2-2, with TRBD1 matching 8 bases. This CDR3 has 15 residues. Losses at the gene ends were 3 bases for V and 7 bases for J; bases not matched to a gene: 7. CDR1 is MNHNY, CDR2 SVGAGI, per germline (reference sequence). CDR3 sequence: CASSYAAGGSGELFF. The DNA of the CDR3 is TGTGCCAGCAGTTATGCTGCAGGGGGCAGCGGGGAGCTGTTTTTT.

DNA for the CDR3: TGTGCCAGCACCCGGGGCGGGGAGCTGTTTTTT. Its translation: CASTRGGELFF. The V gene is TRBV7-9, the J gene TRBJ2-2; perhaps TRBD2 as D (5 bases). Germline V gene sequence: CDR1 SEHNR, CDR2 FQNEAQ (reference sequence). The CDR3 consists of 11 residues. Trimming shortened V by 7 bases and J by 7 bases, and 7 bases separated the two germline ends.

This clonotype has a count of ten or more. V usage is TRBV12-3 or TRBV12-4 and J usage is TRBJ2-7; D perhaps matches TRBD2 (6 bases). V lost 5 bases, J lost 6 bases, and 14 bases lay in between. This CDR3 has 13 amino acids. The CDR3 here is CASSPRGGAEQYF. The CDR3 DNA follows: TGTGCCAGCAGTCCCCGGGGAGGTGCCGAGCAGTACTTC.

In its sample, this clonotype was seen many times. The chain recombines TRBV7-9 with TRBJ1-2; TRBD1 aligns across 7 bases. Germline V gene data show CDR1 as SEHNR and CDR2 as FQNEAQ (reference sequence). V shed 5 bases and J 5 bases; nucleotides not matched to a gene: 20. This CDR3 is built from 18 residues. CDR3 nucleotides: TGTGCCAGCAGCCCCCTCGACAGGGCCCTACGAAACCCTTATGGCTACACCTTC. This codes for CASSPLDRALRNPYGYTF.

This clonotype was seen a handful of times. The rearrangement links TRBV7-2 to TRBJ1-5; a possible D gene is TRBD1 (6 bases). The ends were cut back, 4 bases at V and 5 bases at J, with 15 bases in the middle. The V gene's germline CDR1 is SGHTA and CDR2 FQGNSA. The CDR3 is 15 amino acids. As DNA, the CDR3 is TGTGCCAGCAGCTCCCACGGGGGGCTTCATCAGCCCCAGCATTTT. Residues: CASSSHGGLHQPQHF.

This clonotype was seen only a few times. Here the CDR3 DNA reads TGTGCCAGCAGCCCCCCAGGCCCTACCTACGAGCAGTACTTC. As protein: CASSPPGPTYEQYF. The chain recombines TRBV7-2 with TRBJ2-7; D not certain. Trimming stripped 5 bases from V and 2 bases from J, with 13 bases between. CDR1 is SGHTA, CDR2 FQGNSA, per germline. This CDR3 has 14 amino acids.

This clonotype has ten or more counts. CDR3 region: CSVGGSAAQPDTQYF. The CDR3 DNA is TGCAGCGTTGGGGGAAGCGCCGCGCAGCCCGATACGCAGTATTTT. The chain has TRBV29-1 and TRBJ2-3; no clear D gene. From germline, CDR1 is SQVTM and CDR2 ANQGSEA. V lost 4 bases and J 6 bases, leaving 20 bases between the germline ends. The CDR3 runs to 15 residues.